This T cell receptor (beta chain) was sequenced for a study of CD8+CD57+ T cells in acquired aplastic anemia. The use of genomic DNA as template underpinned the TCR beta VDJ and CDR3 profiling. Each CDR3 protein gets one entry after TCRdb re-called the reads with MiXCR. Of roughly 250,000 distinct CDR3 sequences detected, approximately 86% appear once; the ten largest clones hold 40% to 55%. Patients included in sequencing had previously demonstrated CD8+CD57+ cell expansion by flow cytometry. The V end was cut by 6 bases, the J end by 2 bases, with 12 bases between. Germline lookup yields CDR1 SGHVS and CDR2 FQNEAQ. There are 14 residues in the CDR3.

The TCR comes from a human donor with aplastic anemia. This sequence joins TRBV7-8 and TRBJ2-3; D perhaps matches TRBD2 (5 bases). Sequenced material: sorted CD4+, CD8+, or CD8+CD57+ T cells (not recorded which) from PBMCs. The chain's CDR3 is CASSTQRLTDTQYF. For the CDR3, the DNA is TGTGCCAGCAGTACGCAGCGGCTCACAGATACGCAGTATTTT.